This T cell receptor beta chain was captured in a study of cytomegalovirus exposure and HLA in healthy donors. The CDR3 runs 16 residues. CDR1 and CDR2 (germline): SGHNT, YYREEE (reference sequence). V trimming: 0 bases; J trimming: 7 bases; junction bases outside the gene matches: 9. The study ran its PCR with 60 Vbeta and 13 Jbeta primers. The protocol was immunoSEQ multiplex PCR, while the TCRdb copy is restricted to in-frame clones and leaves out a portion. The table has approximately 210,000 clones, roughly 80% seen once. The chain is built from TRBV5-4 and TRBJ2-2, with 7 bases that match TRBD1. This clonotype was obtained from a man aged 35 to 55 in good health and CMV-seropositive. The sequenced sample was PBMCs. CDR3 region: CASSLARGQVNGELFF. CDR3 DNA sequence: TGTGCCAGCAGCTTGGCCCGTGGACAGGTTAACGGGGAGCTGTTTTTT.